A single sample gave rise to the 26 T cell receptor beta chains below, sequenced in a study of control samples from healthy donors and cancer patients. Data came from immunoSEQ multiplex PCR; TCRdb stores just in-frame clones and leaves some out. The top ten clones hold around 20% of a sample with around 95,000 clones, about 82% of them seen once. Sequenced input: blood. Receptors were obtained from a man in his thirties or forties in good health.

The chain combines TRBV14 with TRBJ2-3, with 7 bases that match TRBD1. The CDR3 totals 14 residues. The ends lost 8 bases at V and 2 bases at J; junction bases unmatched: 7. Germline lookup yields CDR1 SGHDN and CDR2 FVKESK. In DNA form, the CDR3 reads TGTGCCAGCTCACAGGGGCGGTACACAGATACGCAGTATTTT. Translating gives CASSQGRYTDTQYF.

V usage is TRBV5-1 and J usage is TRBJ2-6; unclear D gene. Trimming removed 5 bases at V and 2 bases at J, with 11 bases between. CDR1 SGHRS and CDR2 YFSETQ come from the germline V gene. The CDR3 length is 15 residues. The CDR3 reads CASRDPLTGANVLTF. DNA for the CDR3: TGCGCCAGCAGGGACCCCCTGACTGGGGCCAACGTCCTGACTTTC.

The genes are TRBV12-3 or TRBV12-4 and TRBJ1-1, with D possibly matching TRBD1 (6 bases). The CDR3 has 13 residues. The V end was cut by 6 bases, the J end by 1 base, with 9 bases between. The CDR3 sequence is CASSSRGNTEAFF. The CDR3 coding sequence is TGTGCCAGCAGCAGCAGGGGGAACACTGAAGCTTTCTTT.

The chain combines TRBV9 with TRBJ2-1, with 9 bases fitting TRBD2. The germline gives CDR1 SGDLS, CDR2 YYNGEE. The CDR3 is made up of 15 amino acids. J gave up 7 bases and V 2 bases, and 7 bases lay outside the gene matches. The CDR3 here is CASSVERLAGNEQFF. DNA of the CDR3: TGTGCCAGCAGCGTCGAGAGGCTAGCGGGGAATGAGCAGTTCTTC. Supplemented by reference TRBV9 and TRBJ2-1, the full variable domain reads DSGVTQTPKHLITATGQRVTLRCSPRSGDLSVYWYQQSLDQGLQFLIQYYNGEERAKGNILERFSAQQFPDLHSELNLSSLELGDSALYFCASSVERLAGNEQFFGPGTRLTVL.

The chain carries TRBV6-5 and TRBJ2-1, with 7 bases matching TRBD1. Trimming cost V 5 bases and J 3 bases; bases outside gene matches: 4. The CDR3 has 14 amino acids. Germline assignment: CDR1 MNHEY and CDR2 SVGAGI. The CDR3 DNA sequence: TGTGCCAGCAGTACAGGGACAGACTACAATGAGCAGTTCTTC. Translating it yields CASSTGTDYNEQFF.

V usage is TRBV25-1 and J usage is TRBJ1-3; D is ambiguous. The ends were cut back, 2 bases at V and 0 bases at J, with 11 bases in the middle. CDR3 size: 16 residues. Germline CDR1 and CDR2: MGHDK and SYGVNS. CDR3 coding DNA: TGTGCCAGCAGTGAAATGGGCAGAGCCTCTGGAAACACCATATATTTT. Translating it yields CASSEMGRASGNTIYF.

The table lists this clone with a few counts. The chain couples TRBV5-4 to TRBJ1-4; D unclear. This CDR3 contains 12 residues. V lost 5 bases and J lost 7, with 9 bases in between. Germline V CDR1 and CDR2: SGHNT, YYREEE (reference sequence). The CDR3 DNA is TGTGCCAGCAGTGCAAGAAGTGAAAAACTGTTTTTT. Encoded protein: CASSARSEKLFF.

This chain uses TRBV6-1 with TRBJ2-7; tentative D call: TRBD1 (5 bases). The V gene lost 2 bases and the J gene lost 1 base, with 9 bases spanning the gap. The length of the CDR3 is 14 residues. Germline V CDR1 and CDR2: MNHNS, SASEGT. CDR3 sequence: CASSESTGSYEQYF. DNA for the CDR3: TGTGCCAGCAGTGAAAGTACAGGTTCCTACGAGCAGTACTTC.

This clone has just one count. The V gene is TRBV7-9, the J gene TRBJ1-6; tentatively, D is TRBD1 (5 bases). This CDR3 spans 17 amino acids. Trimming took off 4 bases at V and 7 bases at J, with 20 bases between the two ends. The V gene's germline CDR1 is SEHNR and CDR2 FQNEAQ (reference sequence). Here the CDR3 DNA reads TGTGCCAGCAGCTACCGATCCTCCGGGACCGAAAATTCACCCCTCCACTTT. Translation: CASSYRSSGTENSPLHF.

J is TRBJ1-3 and V is TRBV5-6; D is perhaps TRBD1 (5 bases). Germline loops: CDR1 SGHDT, CDR2 YYEEEE. The length of the CDR3 is 15 residues. V gave up 2 bases and J gave up 0 bases, with 9 bases separating them. The CDR3 nucleotides are TGTGCCAGCAGCTTAGCAGGGCACTCTGGAAACACCATATATTTT. Amino acid sequence: CASSLAGHSGNTIYF.

The chain uses TRBV30 and TRBJ1-5, with D perhaps TRBD1 (5 bases). The germline V and J ends were trimmed by 0 bases and 4 bases, with 10 bases remaining between them. In germline, CDR1 is GTSNPN, CDR2 SVGIG (reference sequence). This CDR3 is 14 amino acids long. CDR3 nucleotide sequence: TGTGCCTGGAGTGTACGGGCAGGGAATCAGCCCCAGCATTTT. As protein: CAWSVRAGNQPQHF.

The J gene is TRBJ2-3, the V gene TRBV28; D is unresolved. The CDR3 covers 13 residues. Germline CDR1 MDHEN, CDR2 SYDVKM. Trimming shortened V by 2 bases and J by 3 bases, and 6 bases separated the two germline ends. CDR3 protein: CASSLEQTDTQYF. The DNA of the CDR3 is TGTGCCAGCAGTTTAGAGCAAACAGATACGCAGTATTTT. Using reference TRBV28 and TRBJ2-3 for the parts outside the CDR3, the full variable domain is DVKVTQSSRYLVKRTGEKVFLECVQDMDHENMFWYRQDPGLGLRLIYFSYDVKMKEKGDIPEGYSVSREKKERFSLILESASTNQTSMYLCASSLEQTDTQYFGPGTRLTVL.

The J gene is TRBJ2-7, the V gene TRBV3-1 (or the pseudogene TRBV3-2); 9 nucleotides align to TRBD2. This CDR3 is 14 amino acids long. Germline V gene data show CDR1 as LGHDT and CDR2 as YNNKEL (reference sequence). The V gene end was trimmed by 4 bases and the J gene end by 6 bases; junction bases not matched to a gene: 7. The CDR3 spells CASSPIAGVPEQYF. CDR3 nucleotides: TGTGCCAGCAGCCCCATAGCGGGGGTTCCCGAGCAGTACTTC.

As DNA, the CDR3 is TGTGCCAGCAGCTTGGGAGGACAGGGACCGGGGCACGAGCAGTACTTC. This sequence encodes CASSLGGQGPGHEQYF. The chain combines TRBV5-6 with TRBJ2-7; 8 nucleotides line up with TRBD1. Germline trimming cut 0 bases from V and 5 bases from J; bases unmatched to any gene: 10. The CDR3 sequence is 16 residues long. The germline gives CDR1 SGHDT, CDR2 YYEEEE.

The chain recombines TRBV10-3 with TRBJ2-2; D tentatively reads TRBD1 or TRBD2 (5 bases each). Germline V CDR1 and CDR2: ENHRY, SYGVKD. The CDR3 contains 14 residues. V was pared by 5 bases and J by 2 bases, with 9 bases between. This CDR3 reads CAISRDANTGELFF. In DNA form, the CDR3 reads TGTGCCATCAGTCGGGACGCAAACACCGGGGAGCTGTTTTTT.

The CDR3 DNA is TGTGCCAGCAGTTACTCCCCAGGAAGCTACGAGCAGTACTTC. Amino acid sequence: CASSYSPGSYEQYF. The V gene is TRBV6-5, the J gene TRBJ2-7; D gene uncertain. The CDR3 consists of 14 residues. Trimming cost V 0 bases and J 3 bases, with 9 bases left between them. From germline, CDR1 is MNHEY and CDR2 SVGAGI.

This chain uses TRBV10-3 with TRBJ2-7; no clear D gene. The CDR3 is 11 amino acids. Germline V gene lookup returns CDR1 ENHRY and CDR2 SYGVKD. The germline V and J ends were trimmed by 6 bases and 2 bases, with 5 bases remaining between them. CDR3 nucleotides: TGTGCCATCAGGGAAGCCTACGAGCAGTACTTC. This codes for CAIREAYEQYF.

This chain links TRBV5-1 with TRBJ2-7, with D maybe TRBD2 (6 bases). CDR1 is SGHRS, CDR2 YFSETQ, per germline. This CDR3 contains 14 residues. Deletions cut 4 bases from V and 3 bases from J, with 14 bases between. The DNA of the CDR3 is TGCGCCAGCAGCGGCGGGACTCGTTTCTACGAGCAGTACTTC. This sequence encodes CASSGGTRFYEQYF.

The rearrangement uses TRBV2 and TRBJ1-5, with D unresolved. The CDR3 is 14 amino acids. CDR1 SNHLY and CDR2 FYNNEI come from the germline V gene. Deletions cut 6 bases from V and 0 bases from J, with 9 bases between. CDR3 nucleotides: TGTGCCAGCAGCGGGGTCCTTAGCAATCAGCCCCAGCATTTT. It encodes CASSGVLSNQPQHF.

This chain links TRBV7-8 with TRBJ2-7, with 9 bases matching TRBD1. The CDR3 runs to 14 residues. Per germline, CDR1 SGHVS and CDR2 FQNEAQ. Trimming at V came to 2 bases and at J to 2 bases, leaving 1 base not matched to a gene. Here the CDR3 reads CASSLNRGPYEQYF. CDR3 coding DNA: TGTGCCAGCAGCTTAAACAGGGGGCCCTACGAGCAGTACTTC.

The J gene is TRBJ1-5, the V gene TRBV6-6, with a tentative D call TRBD1 (6 bases). The CDR3 length is 12 residues. V was cut by 6 bases and J by 7 bases, with 10 bases left in between. CDR1 is MNHNY, CDR2 SVGAGI, per germline (reference sequence). Here the CDR3 reads CASSTGFQPQHF. The DNA for the CDR3 is TGTGCCAGCAGCACAGGGTTCCAGCCCCAGCATTTT.

The chain uses TRBV12-3 or TRBV12-4 and TRBJ1-2; D not certain. This CDR3 has 13 amino acids. V gave up 3 bases and J gave up 4 bases, with 9 bases separating them. CDR3 coding DNA: TGTGCCAGCAGTTTCGGAGTTAGCTATGGCTACACCTTC. The encoded protein is CASSFGVSYGYTF.

This clone was seen once. V usage is TRBV3-1 (or the pseudogene TRBV3-2) and J usage is TRBJ2-2, with TRBD1 as a possible D gene (5 bases). CDR3 length: 14 amino acids. The germline CDR1 and CDR2 sequences are LGHDT and YNNKEL (reference sequence). Trimming pared 1 base from V and 6 bases from J, leaving 9 bases between. As DNA, the CDR3 is TGTGCCAGCAGCCAAGTTGCCAGGGCCGGGGAGCTGTTTTTT. This encodes CASSQVARAGELFF.

This chain links TRBV7-9 with TRBJ2-7; the D call may be TRBD1 or TRBD2 (5 bases each). Germline CDR1 SEHNR, CDR2 FQNEAQ (reference sequence). This CDR3 region has 14 residues. V shed 5 bases and J shed 2 bases, with 13 bases lying between them. CDR3 nucleotide sequence: TGTGCCAGCAGCCCCCGGGACGGTCCCTACGAGCAGTACTTC. Its translation is CASSPRDGPYEQYF.

The rearrangement joins TRBV5-1 to TRBJ2-1; TRBD2 matches at 12 bases. Unmatched junction bases numbered 5, after V lost 0 bases and J lost 1 base. This CDR3 has 18 amino acids. Germline-derived CDR1 and CDR2 are SGHRS and YFSETQ. The CDR3 here is CASSLGLAGARSYNEQFF. DNA of the CDR3: TGCGCCAGCAGCTTGGGACTAGCGGGGGCGAGGTCCTACAATGAGCAGTTCTTC. Full variable domain (rest looked up from reference TRBV5-1 and TRBJ2-1): KAGVTQTPRYLIKTRGQQVTLSCSPISGHRSVSWYQQTPGQGLQFLFEYFSETQRNKGNFPGRFSGRQFSNSRSEMNVSTLELGDSALYLCASSLGLAGARSYNEQFFGPGTRLTVL.

This chain links TRBV3-1 (or the pseudogene TRBV3-2) with TRBJ2-3; tentative D call: TRBD2 (6 bases). CDR3 length: 14 residues. Germline V gene data show CDR1 as LGHDT and CDR2 as YNNKEL (reference sequence). V shed 4 bases and J shed 1 base, with 9 bases lying between them. The CDR3 loop reads CASSRWGGTDTQYF. The CDR3 DNA follows: TGTGCCAGCAGCCGATGGGGGGGCACAGATACGCAGTATTTT.